This T cell receptor (beta chain) was profiled in a study of cytomegalovirus exposure and HLA in healthy donors. General study results and limits: Researchers counted over 150 TCR beta chains as cytomegalovirus-associated. Later, an analysis found that TCR clusters from the first cohort tended to co-occur in the 110 or so validation repertoires.

Comments on this clone: Its cognate antigen is unknown. Germline is not matched at one junction end, which may reflect a read error.

This CDR3 is 16 amino acids long. Germline V CDR1 and CDR2: MGHRA, YSYEKL. Produced via immunoSEQ multiplex PCR; TCRdb's table is partial and in-frame only. In the table there are under 70,000 clones, more than 85% of which are singletons. The chain carries TRBV4-1 and TRBJ2-1; 8 bases line up with TRBD2. This TCR was sampled from a woman younger than 35 in good health and CMV-seronegative. Sequencing was done on a sample of PBMCs. The CDR3 loop reads CASIQVTGGRYNEQFF. The CDR3 coding sequence is TGCGCCAGCATCCAAGTTACGGGGGGGCGATACAATGAGCAGTTCTTC.